This T cell receptor (beta chain) originates from a study of early T cells in non-severe SARS-CoV-2 infection (dated by TCRdb to the early 2020s). A note on the overall study: TCR sequencing used bulk RNA from unsorted whole blood, so alpha and beta chains could not be paired.

Study-level results and caveats: VDJdb matching was skewed toward anti-spike CD8 responses, so virus-specific expansions were likely underestimated and private and CD4 specificities were missed.

The study was a case-control design nested within a healthcare worker cohort in London, UK, with weekly nasopharyngeal swab PCR tests and blood sampling. Healthcare workers were recruited during the week of the UK lockdown, between 23 and 31 March 2020, and followed weekly for up to 16 weeks. For CDR1 and CDR2, the germline V gene (reference sequence) lists SGHAT and FQDESV. V is pruned by 5 bases and J by 4 bases, leaving 11 bases of the junction without a gene match. From cysteine to phenylalanine, the CDR3 is 16 amino acids long. Only the CDR3 portion is preserved as DNA: 48 bases, with reading frame beginning at the first base. The library was produced with 5' RACE. Sequencing instrument: NextSeq 500. The TCR library protocol attached unique molecular identifiers to individual cDNA molecules to correct for sequencing error and PCR bias. Both TCR alpha and beta chains were sequenced, and tight co-correlation was observed between alpha and beta sequence abundances in each sample. The authors processed their data as follows. Decombinator V4 was used to perform V gene, J gene and CDR3 annotation of TCR sequences. Expanded TCRs were defined as changing significantly between any two time points under a Poisson model with p below 0.0001. TCR abundances were normalised to the total number of TCRs sequenced in each sample and reported as counts per million. TRAV1-2 paired with TRAJ12, TRAJ20 or TRAJ33 defined MAIT TCRs, while TRAV10 paired with TRAJ18 defined iNKT TCRs. VDJdb, accessed 1 November 2021, was searched for CMV, EBV and SARS-CoV-2 annotated TCRs, excluding TCRs annotated for multiple antigens. TCRdb cleaned the public reads at Q25 with fastp, built clones with MiXCR and kept in-frame beta chains. CDR3 protein sequences are deduplicated, and each keeps its most common genes and DNA. These V and J calls originate from TCRdb's pipeline instead of the authors' own analysis. The sample table holds more than 70,000 distinct CDR3 sequences, of which about an eighth were seen once. The ten largest account for around an eighth of the sample.

This clonotype was counted at least ten times. Its antigen remains undetermined. One base away there is no much larger clone; base qualities are not given. The sequence links TRBV11-1 to TRBJ2-7; 10 central nucleotides agree with TRBD1. The sequencing input was whole blood. The origin of this receptor is an adult who was a healthcare worker with PCR-confirmed SARS-CoV-2 infection or an uninfected control (not recorded which). For the CDR3, the sequence is CASSRNRDRGQYEQYF. The DNA is as follows: TGTGCCAGCAGCCGAAACCGGGACAGGGGACAGTACGAGCAGTACTTC.